This is a list of T cell receptor beta chains from one sample in a study of T cells in Graves' hyperthyroidism and ophthalmopathy. TCRdb analysed the multiplex PCR reads with MiXCR anew, one entry per CDR3 protein. The sample includes around 300,000 distinct CDR3 sequences, 12% to 15% of them seen just once. The sequenced sample was blood. These receptors came from a woman aged 40 to 50 with Graves' hyperthyroidism. Both conserved end residues are trimmed from each CDR3.

j_call v_call cdr3_aa
TRBJ2-7 TRBV27 ASSSDGDCEQY
TRBJ2-1 TRBV5-1 ASSYKSTEQF
TRBJ1-5 TRBV19 ASSLTGQVNQPQH
TRBJ1-5 TRBV6-2/TRBV6-3 ASSYRDRDRQPQH
TRBJ1-2 TRBV6-2/TRBV6-3 ASNTWSPQSLGTYGYT
TRBJ2-2 TRBV12-3/TRBV12-4 ASSSSYGGATRAGELF
TRBJ1-2 TRBV19 ASSTTGGQKRGYGYT
TRBJ2-1 TRBV5-1 ASSHGIYNEQF
TRBJ1-2 TRBV5-4 ASRPPGGGRGGYT
TRBJ2-5 TRBV19 AISSGRAGETQY
TRBJ2-1 TRBV7-8 ASRPRRGISYNEQF
TRBJ1-3 TRBV20-1 SARNSVRNTIY
TRBJ1-5 TRBV11-2 ASSLLTGPNQPQH
TRBJ2-5 TRBV2 ASSRTETQY